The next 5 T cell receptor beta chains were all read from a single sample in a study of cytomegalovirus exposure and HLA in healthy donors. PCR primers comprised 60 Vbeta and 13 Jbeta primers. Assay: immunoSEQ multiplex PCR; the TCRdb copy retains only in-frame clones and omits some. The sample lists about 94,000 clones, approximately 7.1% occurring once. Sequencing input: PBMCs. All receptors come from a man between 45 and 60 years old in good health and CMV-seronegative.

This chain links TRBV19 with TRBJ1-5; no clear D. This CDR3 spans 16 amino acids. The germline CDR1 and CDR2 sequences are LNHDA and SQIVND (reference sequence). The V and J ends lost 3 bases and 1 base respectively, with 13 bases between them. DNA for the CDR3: TGTGCCAGTAGTATTATAGAGGCCAGAAGCAATCAGCCCCAGCATTTT. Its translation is CASSIIEARSNQPQHF.

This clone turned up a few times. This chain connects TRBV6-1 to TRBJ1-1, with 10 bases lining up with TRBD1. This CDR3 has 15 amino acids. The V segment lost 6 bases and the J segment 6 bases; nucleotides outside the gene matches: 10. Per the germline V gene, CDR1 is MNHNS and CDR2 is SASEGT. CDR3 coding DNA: TGTGCCAGCAGCGGACAGGGGGTAGGGGGGTCTGAAGCTTTCTTT. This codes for CASSGQGVGGSEAFF.

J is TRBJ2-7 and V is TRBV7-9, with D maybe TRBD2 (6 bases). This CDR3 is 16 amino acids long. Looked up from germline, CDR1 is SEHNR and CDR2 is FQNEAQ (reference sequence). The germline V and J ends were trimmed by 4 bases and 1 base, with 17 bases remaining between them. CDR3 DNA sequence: TGTGCCAGCAGCTCCCCAGCGGGCGCGATATCCTACGAGCAGTACTTC. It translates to CASSSPAGAISYEQYF. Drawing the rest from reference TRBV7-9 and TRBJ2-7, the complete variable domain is DTGVSQNPRHKITKRGQNVTFRCDPISEHNRLYWYRQTLGQGPEFLTYFQNEAQLEKSRLLSDRFSAERPKGSFSTLEIQRTEQGDSAMYLCASSSPAGAISYEQYFGPGTRLTVT.

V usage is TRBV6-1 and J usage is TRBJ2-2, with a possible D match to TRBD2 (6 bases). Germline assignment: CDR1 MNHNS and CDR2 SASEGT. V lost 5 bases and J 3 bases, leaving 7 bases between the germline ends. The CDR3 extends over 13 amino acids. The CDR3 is CASSSGDTGELFF. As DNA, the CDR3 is TGTGCCAGCAGTTCGGGAGACACCGGGGAGCTGTTTTTT.

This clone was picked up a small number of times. CDR3 amino acids: CASSSRDRGRDTQYF. The CDR3 DNA reads TGTGCCAGCAGCAGTAGGGACAGGGGGAGAGATACGCAGTATTTT. The rearrangement links TRBV7-9 to TRBJ2-3, with TRBD1 matching 11 bases. V dropped 5 bases and J dropped 5; count of bases not matched to a gene: 6. Germline V lookup: CDR1 SEHNR, CDR2 FQNEAQ (reference sequence). The CDR3 has 15 residues.